This T cell receptor (beta chain) was sequenced during a study of technical replicates of blood from several donors. Data came from immunoSEQ multiplex PCR; TCRdb stores just in-frame clones and leaves some out. The data show tens of thousands of clones, roughly 90% seen once. Germline lookup yields CDR1 SGDLS and CDR2 YYNGEE. This CDR3 has 15 amino acids. Germline trimming cut 4 bases from V and 5 bases from J; bases unmatched to any gene: 9. The rearrangement uses TRBV9 and TRBJ2-1; 7 bases align to TRBD1. Input material: PBMCs. This TCR came from a human donor in good health. Some clones in this sample may be carry-over from other donors' samples. CDR3 in amino acids: CASSFTGTENNEQFF. The DNA for the CDR3 is TGTGCCAGCAGCTTTACCGGGACAGAAAACAATGAGCAGTTCTTC.